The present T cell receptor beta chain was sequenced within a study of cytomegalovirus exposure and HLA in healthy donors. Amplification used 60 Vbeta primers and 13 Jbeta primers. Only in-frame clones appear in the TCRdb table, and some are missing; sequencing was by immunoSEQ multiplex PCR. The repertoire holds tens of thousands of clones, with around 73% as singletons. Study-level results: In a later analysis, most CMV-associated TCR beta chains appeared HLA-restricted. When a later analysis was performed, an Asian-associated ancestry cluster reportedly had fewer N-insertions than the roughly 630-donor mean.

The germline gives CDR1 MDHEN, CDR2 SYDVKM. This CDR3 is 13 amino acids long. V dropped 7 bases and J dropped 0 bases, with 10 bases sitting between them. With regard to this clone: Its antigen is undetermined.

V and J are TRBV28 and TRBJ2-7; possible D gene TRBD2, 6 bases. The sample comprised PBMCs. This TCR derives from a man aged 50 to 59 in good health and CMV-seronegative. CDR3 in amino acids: CASIQGGSYEQYF. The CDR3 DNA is TGTGCCAGCATTCAGGGAGGCTCCTACGAGCAGTACTTC.